What follows describes a single T cell receptor beta chain. CDR3 length equals 16 residues. V dropped 5 bases and J dropped 8; count of bases not matched to a gene: 13. Germline V gene lookup returns CDR1 SGHTA and CDR2 FQGTGA. This sample was included in a study of blood T cell repertoires in COVID-19. This table comes from immunoSEQ multiplex PCR, and its TCRdb copy is limited to in-frame clones, with some not included. The table includes tens of thousands of clones, approximately 90% detected once. Input material: peripheral blood. The TCR was taken from a woman aged 55 to 70 with COVID-19, enrolled during active disease. The rearrangement joins TRBV7-3 to TRBJ2-1; the match to TRBD1 covers 9 bases. The CDR3 bases are TGTGCCAGCAGCCCTCATCCACAGGGGGCGGTTGATGAGCAGTTCTTC. It translates to CASSPHPQGAVDEQFF.